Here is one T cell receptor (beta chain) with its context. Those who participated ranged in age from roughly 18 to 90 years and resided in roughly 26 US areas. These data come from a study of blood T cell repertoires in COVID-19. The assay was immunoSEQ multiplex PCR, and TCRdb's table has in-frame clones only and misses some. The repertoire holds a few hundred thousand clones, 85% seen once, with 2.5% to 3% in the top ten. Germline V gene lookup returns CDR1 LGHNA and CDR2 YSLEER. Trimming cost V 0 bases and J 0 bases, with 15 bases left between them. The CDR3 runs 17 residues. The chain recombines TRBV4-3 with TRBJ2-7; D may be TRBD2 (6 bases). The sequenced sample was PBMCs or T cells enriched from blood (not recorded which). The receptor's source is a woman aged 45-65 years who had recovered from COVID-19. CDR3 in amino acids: CASSQEGWAGNSYEQYF. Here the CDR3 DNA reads TGCGCCAGCAGCCAAGAAGGGTGGGCGGGGAACTCCTACGAGCAGTACTTC.